The 13 T cell receptor beta chains given below trace back to one sample, sequenced in a study of T-cell memory formation after mild COVID-19. Via MiXCR, TCRdb re-called the 5' RACE reads, giving one row per CDR3 protein. The data hold 550,000 to 600,000 distinct CDR3 sequences, with around 16% observed a single time. What was sequenced was PBMCs or a T cell subset sorted from them (not recorded which). Receptors originate from an adult woman who had mild COVID-19 (a few samples of this study predate the infection). Cell type and time point are not known.

This sequence joins TRBV5-1 and TRBJ2-7; perhaps D is TRBD1 or TRBD2 (6 bases each). The CDR3 runs 14 residues. Trimming shortened V by 1 base and J by 4 bases, and 12 bases separated the two germline ends. In germline, CDR1 is SGHRS, CDR2 YFSETQ. The CDR3 sequence is CASSLTGAGYEQYF. The CDR3 DNA follows: TGCGCCAGCAGCTTGACGGGGGCGGGATACGAGCAGTACTTC. The full variable domain, in which reference TRBV5-1 and TRBJ2-7 provide the parts outside the CDR3, is KAGVTQTPRYLIKTRGQQVTLSCSPISGHRSVSWYQQTPGQGLQFLFEYFSETQRNKGNFPGRFSGRQFSNSRSEMNVSTLELGDSALYLCASSLTGAGYEQYFGPGTRLTVT.

This clonotype was seen a few times. V is TRBV6-5 and J is TRBJ1-2, with a possible D match to TRBD1 (5 bases). Germline V gene sequence: CDR1 MNHEY, CDR2 SVGAGI. V gave up 2 bases and J gave up 3 bases, with 7 bases separating them. This CDR3 region has 13 residues. The DNA of the CDR3 is TGTGCCAGCAGTTACGGGACGGACTATGGCTACACCTTC. It specifies CASSYGTDYGYTF.

This sequence joins TRBV5-6 and TRBJ1-2; the D gene is possibly TRBD1 (6 bases). Germline CDR1 is SGHDT and CDR2 is YYEEEE. The CDR3 is 14 residues long. V was trimmed by 0 bases and J by 4 bases, leaving 10 bases between them. CDR3 bases: TGTGCCAGCAGCTTGGGGACAGTACTCTATGGCTACACCTTC. Protein sequence: CASSLGTVLYGYTF.

Only a few counts were recorded for this clonotype. This chain uses TRBV9 with TRBJ2-1; unclear D gene. Deletions cut 3 bases from V and 7 bases from J, with 17 bases between. CDR1 and CDR2 from the germline V gene are SGDLS and YYNGEE. The CDR3 contains 15 residues. CDR3 sequence: CASSGERFLRNEQFF. CDR3 DNA: TGTGCCAGCAGCGGCGAGCGTTTTCTTCGGAATGAGCAGTTCTTC.

V gene TRBV7-2 combines with J gene TRBJ1-3; possibly TRBD1 for D (5 bases). Germline V CDR1 and CDR2: SGHTA, FQGNSA. This CDR3 is built from 17 residues. The V end lost 6 bases, the J end lost 3 bases, and 21 bases lay between the germline ends. The DNA of the CDR3 is TGTGCCAGCAGGCCCTTGGGATCGGGGCGCGATGGAAACACCATATATTTT. Translating gives CASRPLGSGRDGNTIYF. Full variable domain (outside the CDR3, taken from reference TRBV7-2 and TRBJ1-3): GAGVSQSPSNKVTEKGKDVELRCDPISGHTALYWYRQSLGQGLEFLIYFQGNSAPDKSGLPSDRFSAERTGGSVSTLTIQRTQQEDSAVYLCASRPLGSGRDGNTIYFGEGSWLTVV.

The V and J genes are TRBV4-1 and TRBJ1-6, with D perhaps matching TRBD1 (5 bases). Germline V lookup: CDR1 MGHRA, CDR2 YSYEKL. V gave up 1 base and J gave up 12 bases, with 10 bases separating them. The CDR3 consists of 13 residues. CDR3 in amino acids: CASSQGGELPLHF. In DNA, the CDR3 is TGCGCCAGCAGCCAAGGAGGGGAACTACCCCTCCACTTT.

The J gene is TRBJ1-5, the V gene TRBV12-3 or TRBV12-4; D not resolved. The V gene lost 5 bases and the J gene lost 8 bases, with 16 bases spanning the gap. This CDR3 is built from 14 residues. The CDR3 sequence: CASSPRSGYEPQHF. CDR3 sequence (DNA): TGTGCCAGCAGTCCGAGAAGCGGGTATGAGCCCCAGCATTTT.

This clonotype was detected a few times. This chain connects TRBV7-9 to TRBJ1-1, with no clear D. The V end lost 1 base, the J end lost 6 bases, and 9 bases lay between the germline ends. The CDR3 has 13 amino acids. Per germline, CDR1 SEHNR and CDR2 FQNEAQ (reference sequence). The CDR3: CASSLGRLPEAFF. The CDR3 DNA reads as TGTGCCAGCAGCTTAGGCCGATTACCTGAAGCTTTCTTT.

The rearrangement links TRBV29-1 to TRBJ2-7; D possibly corresponds to TRBD1 (6 bases). The CDR3 length is 14 residues. The germline V gene has CDR1 SQVTM and CDR2 ANQGSEA. V gave up 6 bases and J gave up 7 bases, with 22 bases separating them. The DNA of the CDR3 is TGCAGCGTCGCCGCGGACAGCTCCTCTAGGGAGCAGTACTTC. It codes for CSVAADSSSREQYF.

The V and J genes are TRBV7-6 and TRBJ2-1; 15 bases map to TRBD2. Trimming cost V 5 bases and J 4 bases; bases outside gene matches: 6. Per germline, CDR1 SGHVS and CDR2 FNYEAQ. This CDR3 has 17 residues. Written as DNA, the CDR3 is TGTGCCAGCAGCCGGCGGACTAGCGGGGGGGCGTACAATGAGCAGTTCTTC. It is translated as CASSRRTSGGAYNEQFF.

J is TRBJ2-2 and V is TRBV27; no firm D call. V gave up 3 bases and J gave up 0 bases, with 5 bases separating them. The CDR3 has 14 residues. CDR1 and CDR2 from the germline V gene are MNHEY and SMNVEV (reference sequence). CDR3 bases: TGTGCCAGCAGTTTTGGGGCGAACACCGGGGAGCTGTTTTTT. Its protein product is CASSFGANTGELFF.

The chain joins TRBV5-1 to TRBJ2-3; D ambiguous. V lost 5 bases, J lost 0 bases, and 13 bases lay in between. Germline loops: CDR1 SGHRS, CDR2 YFSETQ. This CDR3 has 15 residues. CDR3 protein: CASRSGPHSTDTQYF. The CDR3 DNA sequence: TGCGCCAGCAGGTCAGGCCCCCACAGCACAGATACGCAGTATTTT.

The table lists this clonotype with a few counts. The V gene is TRBV29-1, the J gene TRBJ2-3, with D maybe TRBD2 (6 bases). V lost 1 base to trimming and J lost 1 base, with 12 bases between them. Per germline, CDR1 SQVTM and CDR2 ANQGSEA. The CDR3 covers 15 residues. As DNA, the CDR3 is TGCAGCGTTGAAGGAGGCGAGCGGGGCACAGATACGCAGTATTTT. Its translation: CSVEGGERGTDTQYF.